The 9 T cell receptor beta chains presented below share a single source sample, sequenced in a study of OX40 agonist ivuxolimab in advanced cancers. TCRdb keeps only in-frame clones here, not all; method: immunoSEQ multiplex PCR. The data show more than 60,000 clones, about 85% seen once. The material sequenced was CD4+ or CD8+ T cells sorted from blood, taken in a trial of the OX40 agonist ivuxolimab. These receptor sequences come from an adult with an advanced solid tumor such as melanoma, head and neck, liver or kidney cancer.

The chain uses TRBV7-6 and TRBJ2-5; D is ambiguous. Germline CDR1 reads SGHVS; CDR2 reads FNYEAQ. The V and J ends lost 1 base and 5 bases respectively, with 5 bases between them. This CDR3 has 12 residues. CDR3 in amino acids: CASSLVSETQYF. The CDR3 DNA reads TGTGCCAGCAGCTTAGTCAGCGAGACCCAGTACTTC.

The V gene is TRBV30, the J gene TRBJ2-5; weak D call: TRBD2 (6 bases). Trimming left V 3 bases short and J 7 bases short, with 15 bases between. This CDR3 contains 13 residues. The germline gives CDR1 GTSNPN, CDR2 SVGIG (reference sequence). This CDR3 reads CAWRVGGLLTQYF. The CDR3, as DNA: TGTGCCTGGAGAGTGGGGGGACTTTTGACCCAGTACTTC.

CDR3: CASSLYPGQGYEQYF. CDR3 bases: TGTGCCAGCAGCTTATATCCGGGACAGGGTTACGAGCAGTACTTC. V is TRBV7-2 and J is TRBJ2-7, with TRBD1 matching 9 bases. In germline, CDR1 is SGHTA, CDR2 FQGNSA. This CDR3 comprises 15 residues. The V segment lost 2 bases and the J segment 4 bases; nucleotides outside the gene matches: 6.

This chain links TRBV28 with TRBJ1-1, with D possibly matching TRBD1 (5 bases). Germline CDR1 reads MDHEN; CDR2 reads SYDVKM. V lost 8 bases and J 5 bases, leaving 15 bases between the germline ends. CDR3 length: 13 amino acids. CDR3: CASGTPGKTEAFF. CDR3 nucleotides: TGTGCCAGCGGGACCCCAGGGAAAACTGAAGCTTTCTTT. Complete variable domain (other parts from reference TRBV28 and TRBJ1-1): DVKVTQSSRYLVKRTGEKVFLECVQDMDHENMFWYRQDPGLGLRLIYFSYDVKMKEKGDIPEGYSVSREKKERFSLILESASTNQTSMYLCASGTPGKTEAFFGQGTRLTVV.

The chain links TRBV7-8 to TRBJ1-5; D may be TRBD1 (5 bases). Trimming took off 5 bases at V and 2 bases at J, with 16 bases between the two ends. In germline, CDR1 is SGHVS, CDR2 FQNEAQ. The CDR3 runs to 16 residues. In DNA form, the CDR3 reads TGTGCCAGCAGCGAAGGGACGAGGTTTCGCAATCAGCCCCAGCATTTT. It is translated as CASSEGTRFRNQPQHF.

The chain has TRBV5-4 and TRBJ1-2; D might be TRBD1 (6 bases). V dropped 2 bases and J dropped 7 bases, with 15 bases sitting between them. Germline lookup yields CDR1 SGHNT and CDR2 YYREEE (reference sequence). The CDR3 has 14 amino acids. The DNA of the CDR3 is TGTGCCAGCAGCTTCGAGCCAGGGGTAGGTGGCTACACCTTC. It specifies CASSFEPGVGGYTF.

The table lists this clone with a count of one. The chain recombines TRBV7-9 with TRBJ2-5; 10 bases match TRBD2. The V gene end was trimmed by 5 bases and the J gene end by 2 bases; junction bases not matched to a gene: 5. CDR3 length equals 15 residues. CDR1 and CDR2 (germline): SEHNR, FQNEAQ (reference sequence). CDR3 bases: TGTGCCAGCAGCCCGGGACTAGCGAAACAAGAGACCCAGTACTTC. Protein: CASSPGLAKQETQYF.

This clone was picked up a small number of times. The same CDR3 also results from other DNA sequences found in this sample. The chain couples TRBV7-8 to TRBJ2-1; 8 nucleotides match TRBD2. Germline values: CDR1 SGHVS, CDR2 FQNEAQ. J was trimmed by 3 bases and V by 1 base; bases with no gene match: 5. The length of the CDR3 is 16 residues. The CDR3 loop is CASSLGTGLVYNEQFF. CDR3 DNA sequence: TGTGCCAGCAGCTTAGGGACGGGACTAGTCTACAATGAGCAGTTCTTC.

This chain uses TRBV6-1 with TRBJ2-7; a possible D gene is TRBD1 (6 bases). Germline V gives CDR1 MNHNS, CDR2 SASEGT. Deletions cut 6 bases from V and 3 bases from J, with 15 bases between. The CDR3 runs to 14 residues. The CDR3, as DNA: TGTGCCAGCAGGAGCATAGGCAGGGGCTACGAGCAGTACTTC. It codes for CASRSIGRGYEQYF.